The rows below give T cell receptor beta chains drawn from one sample of a study of shared clonotypes between healthy human individuals. The method was immunoSEQ multiplex PCR; TCRdb's version includes in-frame clones alone and lacks a portion of them. The data contain approximately 2.5 million clones, approximately 92% of them singletons. Sequencing used naive CD4+ T cells sorted from blood. The receptors were gathered from a man aged 18 to 30 in good health. Both conserved end residues are part of each CDR3. D genes are given only for firm matches. Size tells how often a clone was seen (once, few, many) or the class of an expanded clone, and some rows leave it out.

d_call	v_call	j_call	clone_size	cdr3_aa	cdr3_nt
.	TRBV4-1	TRBJ2-7	.	CASSQEQSSYEQYF	TGCGCCAGCAGCCAAGAACAAAGCTCCTACGAGCAGTACTTC
TRBD1	TRBV6-5	TRBJ2-7	once	CASSPGDRVSEQYF	TGTGCCAGCTCCCCTGGAGACAGGGTGTCAGAGCAGTACTTC
.	TRBV28	TRBJ2-5	.	CASTDRSWETQYF	TGTGCCAGCACAGACAGGTCTTGGGAGACCCAGTACTTC
.	TRBV28	TRBJ1-3	.	CASSSGTTRSGNTIYF	TGTGCCAGCAGCTCCGGGACGACTCGCTCTGGAAACACCATATATTTT
TRBD1	TRBV30	TRBJ1-6	.	CAWSRDSNNSPLHF	TGTGCCTGGAGCCGGGACAGTAATAATTCACCCCTCCACTTT
TRBD2	TRBV7-2	TRBJ2-7	.	CASSSGLAGAYEQYF	TGTGCCAGCAGCTCGGGACTAGCGGGTGCCTACGAGCAGTACTTC
.	TRBV7-9	TRBJ1-4	once	CASSPSHPRDNEKLFF	TGTGCCAGCAGCCCCTCGCACCCCCGGGACAATGAAAAACTGTTTTTT
TRBD1	TRBV27	TRBJ1-2	.	CASSADRVSGYTF	TGTGCCAGCAGTGCCGACAGGGTTTCTGGCTACACCTTC
.	TRBV7-9	TRBJ1-4	.	CASSFSATNEKLFF	TGTGCCAGCAGCTTTTCCGCAACTAATGAAAAACTGTTTTTT
.	TRBV6-1	TRBJ2-5	.	CASSETTQYF	TGTGCCAGCAGTGAAACGACCCAGTACTTC
TRBD1	TRBV11-2	TRBJ2-3	.	CASSPQGTTDTQYF	TGTGCCAGCAGCCCACAGGGGACCACAGATACGCAGTATTTT
.	TRBV6-1	TRBJ1-5	.	CASSELGGTGQPQHF	TGTGCCAGCAGTGAATTAGGAGGGACGGGTCAGCCCCAGCATTTT
.	TRBV28	TRBJ1-1	.	CASSRLFSTEAFF	TGTGCCAGCAGTAGACTCTTCAGCACTGAAGCTTTCTTT
.	TRBV11-2	TRBJ1-6	.	CASSFSGAYNSPLHF	TGTGCCAGCAGCTTCTCAGGAGCCTATAATTCACCCCTCCACTTT
.	TRBV5-1	TRBJ2-1	.	CASEAYTYNEQFF	TGCGCCAGCGAAGCGTACACCTACAATGAGCAGTTCTTC
TRBD1	TRBV11-3	TRBJ2-5	.	CASSLAEARGLTETQYF	TGTGCCAGCAGCTTAGCGGAGGCCAGGGGGCTAACAGAGACCCAGTACTTC
TRBD1	TRBV5-1	TRBJ2-3	.	CASSGFSGQGTDTQYF	TGCGCCAGCAGCGGTTTTTCGGGACAGGGAACAGATACGCAGTATTTT
TRBD1	TRBV29-1	TRBJ1-1	.	CSVDRDSLNTEAFF	TGCAGCGTCGATAGGGACAGTCTGAACACTGAAGCTTTCTTT
TRBD1	TRBV19	TRBJ2-2	.	CASRGQGFSGELFF	TGTGCCAGTCGAGGACAGGGTTTTTCCGGGGAGCTGTTTTTT
.	TRBV5-3	TRBJ2-1	.	CARSLKRRSSYNEQFF	TGTGCCAGAAGCTTAAAACGACGGAGCTCCTACAATGAGCAGTTCTTC
TRBD1	TRBV30	TRBJ1-1	.	CAWEDRERPEAFF	TGTGCCTGGGAGGACAGGGAGAGGCCTGAAGCTTTCTTT
.	TRBV5-1	TRBJ2-2	once	CASSKGPTGELFF	TGCGCCAGCAGCAAAGGACCCACCGGGGAGCTGTTTTTT
TRBD1	TRBV28	TRBJ1-5	.	CASSLGTGSGNQPQHF	TGTGCCAGCAGTTTAGGGACAGGGTCGGGCAATCAGCCCCAGCATTTT
TRBD2	TRBV9	TRBJ2-3	.	CASSPGDYTDTQYF	TGTGCCAGCAGCCCTGGGGACTATACAGATACGCAGTATTTT
.	TRBV4-1	TRBJ2-7	.	CASSQSTDKRSFYEQYF	TGCGCCAGCAGCCAATCGACTGACAAGCGGAGTTTTTACGAGCAGTACTTC
.	TRBV6-5	TRBJ1-6	.	CASSSTWGSDNSPLHF	TGTGCCAGCAGTTCCACCTGGGGGTCCGATAATTCACCCCTCCACTTT
TRBD1	TRBV5-8	TRBJ1-4	.	CASSKGQSYEKLFF	TGTGCCAGCAGCAAGGGACAGAGCTATGAAAAACTGTTTTTT
TRBD2	TRBV28	TRBJ2-1	.	CASSFGLAGANEQFF	TGTGCCAGCAGTTTCGGCCTAGCGGGGGCGAATGAGCAGTTCTTC
.	TRBV18	TRBJ2-7	.	CASSPFRSYEQYF	TGTGCCAGCTCACCATTTAGGTCCTACGAGCAGTACTTC
TRBD2	TRBV6-1	TRBJ2-2	.	CASRPTSGVAGELFF	TGTGCCAGCAGGCCGACTAGCGGGGTCGCCGGGGAGCTGTTTTTT
.	TRBV6-6	TRBJ1-4	.	CASSYRTATNEKLFF	TGTGCCAGCAGTTACCGGACAGCAACTAATGAAAAACTGTTTTTT
.	TRBV9	TRBJ2-5	.	CASSVGDRRFQETQYF	TGTGCCAGCAGCGTAGGTGACAGAAGGTTCCAAGAGACCCAGTACTTC
TRBD1	TRBV4-1	TRBJ2-3	once	CASSRQMRTGETDTQYF	TGCGCCAGCAGCCGACAGATGAGGACAGGGGAAACAGATACGCAGTATTTT
TRBD2	TRBV5-4	TRBJ2-1	once	CASSPGLAGTYNEQFF	TGTGCCAGCAGCCCTGGACTAGCGGGGACCTACAATGAGCAGTTCTTC
TRBD2	TRBV7-2	TRBJ2-7	.	CASSLVGAGRYEQYF	TGTGCCAGCAGCTTAGTTGGAGCGGGGCGGTACGAGCAGTACTTC
.	TRBV10-1	TRBJ2-1	.	CASSESQRGGQFF	TGCGCCAGCAGTGAGTCCCAGAGAGGCGGGCAGTTCTTC